The T cell receptor (beta chain) described here comes from a study of T cell repertoires in cytomegalovirus infection. Across the whole study: It was the public TCR beta signatures that indicated both CMV infection and matching HLA type.

Germline CDR1 and CDR2: MDHEN and SYDVKM. This CDR3 has 16 residues. V was pared by 5 bases and J by 4 bases, with 18 bases between. Turning to this clonotype: What it recognizes is unknown.

Study conclusions and caveats: Pooled public TCR beta family frequency picked out CMV carriers with the relevant HLA. CMV-specific TCR beta clonotypes restricted by HLA-C were the ones dominating the ex vivo response.

TCRdb reprocessed the reads with MiXCR, giving one entry per CDR3 protein. This sample has 80,000 to 130,000 distinct CDR3 sequences, with under 25% found just once. This chain connects TRBV28 to TRBJ1-3; tentatively, D is TRBD1 (6 bases). Sequenced input: CD8+ T cells from PBMCs. The TCR comes from a human donor in good health (CMV status not recorded). Some clones in this sample may be carry-over from other donors' samples. The CDR3 nucleotides are TGTGCCAGCAGTCCTTCAGGACCCGGGGGCGGAAACACCATATATTTT. It specifies CASSPSGPGGGNTIYF.